One sample yielded the 15 T cell receptor beta chains listed below, sequenced in a study of blood T cell repertoires in COVID-19. This table comes from immunoSEQ multiplex PCR, and its TCRdb copy is limited to in-frame clones, with some not included. The sample holds about 85,000 clones, around 87% seen once. What was sequenced was peripheral blood. Receptors originate from an elderly woman with active or convalescent COVID-19.

This chain joins TRBV4-2 and TRBJ2-7; no clear D gene. Germline CDR1 LGHNA, CDR2 YNFKEQ. CDR3 length: 15 residues. Trimming pared 1 base from V and 0 bases from J, leaving 10 bases between. The CDR3 nucleotides are TGTGCCAGCAGCCAAGGTTCGGTCTACTCCTACGAGCAGTACTTC. Amino acid sequence: CASSQGSVYSYEQYF.

This clone was recorded once. The chain is built from TRBV4-3 and TRBJ1-6; D is uncertain. This CDR3 is built from 13 residues. CDR1 LGHNA and CDR2 YSLEER come from the germline V gene. V lost 3 bases to trimming and J lost 5 bases, with 5 bases between them. For the CDR3, the DNA is TGCGCCAGCAGCCAGTCAGATAATTCACCCCTCCACTTT. This codes for CASSQSDNSPLHF.

The sample holds a few counts of this clone. This chain uses TRBV30 with TRBJ1-4, with TRBD1 as a possible D gene (5 bases). Trimming cost V 5 bases and J 8 bases, with 12 bases left between them. The CDR3 runs to 12 residues. The germline V gene encodes CDR1 GTSNPN and CDR2 SVGIG (reference sequence). CDR3 amino acids: CAWQQGREKLFF. The DNA for the CDR3 is TGTGCCTGGCAGCAGGGTAGGGAAAAACTGTTTTTT.

The chain is built from TRBV5-8 and TRBJ2-3, with D perhaps TRBD2 (6 bases). The V end lost 0 bases, the J end lost 3 bases, and 14 bases lay between the germline ends. Per the germline V gene, CDR1 is SGHTS and CDR2 is YDEGEE. The CDR3 covers 16 residues. CDR3 residues: CASSLGGRLGTDTQYF. In DNA, the CDR3 is TGTGCCAGCAGCTTGGGGGGCCGACTAGGTACAGATACGCAGTATTTT.

V and J are TRBV15 and TRBJ1-5; possible D gene TRBD1, 5 bases. Germline V gives CDR1 LNHNV, CDR2 YYDKDF (reference sequence). This CDR3 is 13 amino acids long. Trimming removed 4 bases from V and 7 bases from J, with 11 bases in between. The CDR3 sequence: CATSKPRGQPQHF. In DNA, the CDR3 is TGTGCCACCAGCAAACCCCGGGGGCAGCCCCAGCATTTT.

The chain carries TRBV28 and TRBJ1-5; D not resolved. V was pared by 10 bases and J by 0 bases, with 10 bases between. Germline V gene lookup returns CDR1 MDHEN and CDR2 SYDVKM. CDR3 length: 13 residues. CDR3 DNA: TGTGCCACAAGGAGGGATAGCAATCAGCCCCAGCATTTT. This sequence encodes CATRRDSNQPQHF. Full variable domain (missing parts from reference TRBV28 and TRBJ1-5): DVKVTQSSRYLVKRTGEKVFLECVQDMDHENMFWYRQDPGLGLRLIYFSYDVKMKEKGDIPEGYSVSREKKERFSLILESASTNQTSMYLCATRRDSNQPQHFGDGTRLSIL.

The chain has TRBV7-9 and TRBJ1-2; 9 bases match TRBD1. The CDR3 runs 18 residues. CDR1 is SEHNR, CDR2 FQNEAQ, per germline (reference sequence). V was pared by 3 bases and J by 5 bases, with 16 bases of the junction left unmatched. In DNA form, the CDR3 reads TGTGCCAGCAGCTTCGTACAGGGGGCGCGGAGTGGGGATTATGGCTACACCTTC. As protein: CASSFVQGARSGDYGYTF.

CDR3 DNA: TGTGCCAGCAGCCCGGACACGATTATACCCCTCCACTTT. Translation: CASSPDTIIPLHF. This sequence joins TRBV27 and TRBJ1-6, with a tentative D call TRBD1 (5 bases). The germline V gene has CDR1 MNHEY and CDR2 SMNVEV (reference sequence). CDR3 length: 13 amino acids. The ends were cut back, 6 bases at V and 12 bases at J, with 15 bases in the middle.

This chain connects TRBV24-1 to TRBJ2-3; 10 bases agree with TRBD1. Germline V lookup: CDR1 KGHDR, CDR2 SFDVKD. The CDR3 has 17 amino acids. Germline trimming cut 0 bases from V and 4 bases from J; bases unmatched to any gene: 6. DNA for the CDR3: TGTGCCACCAGTGATTTGCGGGACAGGGGACCACCAGATACGCAGTATTTT. This translates into CATSDLRDRGPPDTQYF.

In nucleotides, the CDR3 is TGTGCCAGCACCGGACAGGCGAGGACTGAAGCTTTCTTT. Translating gives CASTGQARTEAFF. The chain uses TRBV27 and TRBJ1-1; 7 nucleotides line up with TRBD1. This CDR3 region has 13 residues. CDR1 MNHEY and CDR2 SMNVEV come from the germline V gene (reference sequence). Unmatched junction bases numbered 7, after V lost 7 bases and J lost 5 bases.

The genes are TRBV6-1 and TRBJ2-7; D is possibly TRBD1 (5 bases). This CDR3 is built from 15 residues. The germline V gene has CDR1 MNHNS and CDR2 SASEGT. Trimming left V 0 bases short and J 7 bases short, with 16 bases between. The CDR3 DNA sequence: TGTGCCAGCAGTGAAGCTACAGGATGGTTTGGGGAGCAGTACTTC. It codes for CASSEATGWFGEQYF.

The chain uses TRBV28 and TRBJ2-2, with 7 bases that match TRBD2. The CDR3 has 15 amino acids. Germline V gene data show CDR1 as MDHEN and CDR2 as SYDVKM. V lost 5 bases, J lost 5 bases, and 8 bases stayed unmatched. Here the CDR3 DNA reads TGTGCCAGCAGTGTCCTAGCGGCGGGGACCGGGGAGCTGTTTTTT. It encodes CASSVLAAGTGELFF.

The CDR3, as DNA: TGTGCCAGCAGCTACGGGACAGGGCATCAAGAGACCCAGTACTTC. Translation: CASSYGTGHQETQYF. The chain joins TRBV3-1 (or the pseudogene TRBV3-2) to TRBJ2-5; TRBD1 aligns across 9 bases. In germline, CDR1 is LGHDT, CDR2 YNNKEL (reference sequence). V lost 5 bases, J lost 2 bases, and 6 bases stayed unmatched. There are 15 residues in the CDR3.

This clone appeared a few times. The rearrangement links TRBV28 to TRBJ1-6, with 10 bases that match TRBD1. CDR1 MDHEN and CDR2 SYDVKM come from the germline V gene. After removal of 3 bases from V and 7 bases from J, the junction contained 3 bases not matched to a gene. The CDR3 loop spans 15 amino acids. CDR3 amino acids: CASSFRGQGNSPLHF. In DNA form, the CDR3 reads TGTGCCAGCAGTTTCCGGGGACAGGGGAATTCACCCCTCCACTTT.

The V gene is TRBV24-1, the J gene TRBJ1-2, with 7 bases aligning to TRBD1. Germline V gene lookup returns CDR1 KGHDR and CDR2 SFDVKD. The J segment lost 2 bases and the V segment lost 4 bases, leaving 9 bases of the junction unmatched. The CDR3 runs 16 residues. The CDR3 nucleotides read TGTGCCACCAGTGACCCAAGAGACAGGGTCAACTATGGCTACACCTTC. This codes for CATSDPRDRVNYGYTF.